This is a list of T cell receptor beta chains from one sample in a study of response to subunit inactivated influenza vaccine. A single record per CDR3 protein comes from TCRdb applying MiXCR to the RT-PCR reads. The table has 500,000 or so distinct CDR3 sequences, approximately 15% seen once. The input for sequencing was CD4+ T cells sorted from PBMCs, taken less than 30 months after vaccination. The source of these receptors is a man aged 50 to 69 who received an inactivated influenza vaccine. Each CDR3 is given with its conserved first and last residue. A D gene is named only where the DNA matches it firmly. Clone size is shown for a subset of rows, as once, few, many or a class of expanded clone.

d_call: .; v_call: TRBV24-1; j_call: TRBJ2-7; clone_size: .; cdr3_aa: CATSGTASYEQYF; cdr3_nt: TGTGCCACCAGTGGAACGGCCTCCTACGAGCAGTACTTC
d_call: .; v_call: TRBV6-5; j_call: TRBJ1-1; clone_size: .; cdr3_aa: CASSYSSGLGTEAFF; cdr3_nt: TGTGCCAGCAGTTACTCGAGTGGGTTGGGCACTGAAGCTTTCTTT
d_call: .; v_call: TRBV20-1; j_call: TRBJ1-5; clone_size: .; cdr3_aa: CSASRVYSNQPQHF; cdr3_nt: TGCAGTGCTAGTAGGGTCTATAGCAATCAGCCCCAGCATTTT
d_call: TRBD2; v_call: TRBV4-3; j_call: TRBJ2-3; clone_size: .; cdr3_aa: CASSQAGLITDTQYF; cdr3_nt: TGCGCCAGCAGCCAAGCGGGACTAATCACAGATACGCAGTATTTT
d_call: TRBD1; v_call: TRBV11-2; j_call: TRBJ2-7; clone_size: many; cdr3_aa: CASSSPGQSYEQYF; cdr3_nt: TGTGCCAGCAGCTCTCCGGGACAGTCCTACGAGCAGTACTTC
d_call: .; v_call: TRBV4-1; j_call: TRBJ1-1; clone_size: .; cdr3_aa: CASSPYRGRSTEAFF; cdr3_nt: TGCGCCAGCAGCCCGTACCGCGGGAGAAGCACTGAAGCTTTCTTT
d_call: .; v_call: TRBV7-2; j_call: TRBJ2-7; clone_size: many; cdr3_aa: CASSSTRYYEQYF; cdr3_nt: TGTGCCAGCAGCTCAACGAGATACTACGAGCAGTACTTC
d_call: .; v_call: TRBV29-1; j_call: TRBJ2-7; clone_size: .; cdr3_aa: CSVEESGGETYEQYF; cdr3_nt: TGCAGCGTTGAAGAATCGGGGGGCGAGACATACGAGCAGTACTTC
d_call: .; v_call: TRBV20-1; j_call: TRBJ1-1; clone_size: .; cdr3_aa: CSARGWGGKSEAFF; cdr3_nt: TGCAGTGCTAGGGGTTGGGGGGGTAAAAGTGAAGCTTTCTTT
d_call: TRBD2; v_call: TRBV6-1; j_call: TRBJ2-1; clone_size: few; cdr3_aa: CASSATPVLAGSYNEQFF; cdr3_nt: TGTGCCAGCAGTGCGACACCTGTCCTAGCGGGGTCCTACAATGAGCAGTTCTTC
d_call: TRBD2; v_call: TRBV10-3; j_call: TRBJ2-1; clone_size: few; cdr3_aa: CAISERREGLYEQFF; cdr3_nt: TGTGCCATCAGTGAGCGGCGGGAGGGCCTCTATGAGCAGTTCTTC
d_call: .; v_call: TRBV6-2/TRBV6-3; j_call: TRBJ1-5; clone_size: few; cdr3_aa: CASSYRGPQHF; cdr3_nt: TGTGCCAGCAGTTACAGGGGGCCCCAGCATTTT
d_call: .; v_call: TRBV5-1; j_call: TRBJ2-3; clone_size: few; cdr3_aa: CASTFMDSLATDTQYF; cdr3_nt: TGCGCCAGCACGTTTATGGACTCTCTAGCCACAGATACGCAGTATTTT
d_call: .; v_call: TRBV4-2; j_call: TRBJ2-5; clone_size: few; cdr3_aa: CASSRGAQETQYF; cdr3_nt: TGTGCCAGCAGCCGGGGGGCTCAAGAGACCCAGTACTTC
d_call: .; v_call: TRBV4-3; j_call: TRBJ2-2; clone_size: many; cdr3_aa: CASSQSLYGELFF; cdr3_nt: TGCGCCAGCAGCCAATCGTTGTACGGGGAGCTGTTTTTT
d_call: .; v_call: TRBV20-1; j_call: TRBJ2-7; clone_size: .; cdr3_aa: CSARDGSRLAYEQYF; cdr3_nt: TGCAGTGCTAGAGATGGGTCCAGGTTAGCCTACGAGCAGTACTTC
d_call: .; v_call: TRBV11-1; j_call: TRBJ2-5; clone_size: .; cdr3_aa: CASSLLIWARATQETQYF; cdr3_nt: TGTGCCAGCAGCTTATTGATTTGGGCGAGGGCCACCCAAGAGACCCAGTACTTC
d_call: .; v_call: TRBV6-2/TRBV6-3; j_call: TRBJ2-3; clone_size: few; cdr3_aa: CASSLLRVIFTDTQYF; cdr3_nt: TGTGCCAGCAGTTTGCTCCGGGTCATATTCACAGATACGCAGTATTTT
d_call: TRBD2; v_call: TRBV9; j_call: TRBJ2-5; clone_size: .; cdr3_aa: CASSVTPGLAGGETQYF; cdr3_nt: TGTGCCAGCAGCGTCACTCCGGGACTAGCGGGAGGCGAGACCCAGTACTTC
d_call: .; v_call: TRBV4-2; j_call: TRBJ2-7; clone_size: few; cdr3_aa: CASSQVGGAVDEQYF; cdr3_nt: TGTGCCAGCAGCCAAGTCGGTGGGGCAGTTGACGAGCAGTACTTC
d_call: TRBD1; v_call: TRBV20-1; j_call: TRBJ1-5; clone_size: .; cdr3_aa: CSARWTGDGNQPQHF; cdr3_nt: TGCAGTGCTAGGTGGACAGGTGACGGGAATCAGCCCCAGCATTTT
d_call: TRBD2; v_call: TRBV12-3/TRBV12-4; j_call: TRBJ2-1; clone_size: few; cdr3_aa: CASSLGEGHEQFF; cdr3_nt: TGTGCCAGCAGTTTAGGGGAGGGCCATGAGCAGTTCTTC
d_call: TRBD1; v_call: TRBV12-3/TRBV12-4; j_call: TRBJ2-7; clone_size: few; cdr3_aa: CASNKPGQGYEQYF; cdr3_nt: TGTGCCAGCAACAAACCGGGACAGGGTTACGAGCAGTACTTC
d_call: TRBD2; v_call: TRBV20-1; j_call: TRBJ2-5; clone_size: .; cdr3_aa: CSASSGTQYF; cdr3_nt: TGCAGTGCCTCTAGCGGGACCCAGTACTTC
d_call: TRBD1; v_call: TRBV5-8; j_call: TRBJ2-7; clone_size: .; cdr3_aa: CASRDRGGYEQYF; cdr3_nt: TGTGCCAGCAGGGACAGGGGGGGGTACGAGCAGTACTTC
d_call: .; v_call: TRBV14; j_call: TRBJ2-7; clone_size: few; cdr3_aa: CASSHRTLYEQYF; cdr3_nt: TGTGCCAGCAGCCACAGGACACTCTACGAGCAGTACTTC
d_call: .; v_call: TRBV5-1; j_call: TRBJ2-3; clone_size: few; cdr3_aa: CASSPTRTASTDTQYF; cdr3_nt: TGCGCCAGCAGCCCGACCCGGACAGCTAGCACAGATACGCAGTATTTT
d_call: .; v_call: TRBV20-1; j_call: TRBJ2-3; clone_size: .; cdr3_aa: CSARRGIDTQYF; cdr3_nt: TGCAGTGCCAGAAGGGGGATAGATACGCAGTATTTT
d_call: TRBD2; v_call: TRBV7-2; j_call: TRBJ2-3; clone_size: .; cdr3_aa: CASSFNGRTDTQYF; cdr3_nt: TGTGCCAGCAGCTTCAACGGGAGGACAGATACGCAGTATTTT
d_call: TRBD2; v_call: TRBV10-1; j_call: TRBJ2-1; clone_size: .; cdr3_aa: CASSEASGGSSYNEQFF; cdr3_nt: TGCGCCAGCAGCGAGGCTAGCGGGGGGTCGTCCTACAATGAGCAGTTCTTC
d_call: .; v_call: TRBV15; j_call: TRBJ2-1; clone_size: many; cdr3_aa: CATSLSRLRAYNEQFF; cdr3_nt: TGTGCCACCAGCCTTTCCCGATTAAGAGCTTACAATGAGCAGTTCTTC
d_call: .; v_call: TRBV7-9; j_call: TRBJ2-2; clone_size: few; cdr3_aa: CASSSFRGNTGELFF; cdr3_nt: TGTGCCAGCAGCTCATTTCGGGGGAACACCGGGGAGCTGTTTTTT
d_call: .; v_call: TRBV6-1; j_call: TRBJ2-1; clone_size: .; cdr3_aa: CASSESAGLYNEQFF; cdr3_nt: TGTGCCAGCAGTGAATCGGCGGGACTTTACAATGAGCAGTTCTTC
d_call: TRBD2; v_call: TRBV27; j_call: TRBJ2-1; clone_size: few; cdr3_aa: CASRPLETSGGSVVNEQFF; cdr3_nt: TGTGCCAGCAGACCCCTCGAGACTAGCGGGGGCTCCGTCGTAAATGAGCAGTTCTTC
d_call: .; v_call: TRBV6-5; j_call: TRBJ1-4; clone_size: few; cdr3_aa: CASSYVSQGSEKLFF; cdr3_nt: TGTGCCAGCAGTTACGTGTCGCAGGGCAGTGAAAAACTGTTTTTT
d_call: .; v_call: TRBV12-3/TRBV12-4; j_call: TRBJ2-1; clone_size: many; cdr3_aa: CASSLATLKTPSYNEQFF; cdr3_nt: TGTGCCAGCAGTTTAGCTACTCTTAAGACGCCTTCCTACAATGAGCAGTTCTTC
d_call: TRBD2; v_call: TRBV20-1; j_call: TRBJ2-7; clone_size: .; cdr3_aa: CSARDGRGAYEQYF; cdr3_nt: TGCAGTGCTAGAGACGGGAGGGGGGCCTATGAGCAGTACTTC
d_call: .; v_call: TRBV3-1; j_call: TRBJ2-7; clone_size: many; cdr3_aa: CASSQGSYEQYF; cdr3_nt: TGTGCCAGCAGCCAAGGCTCCTACGAGCAGTACTTC
d_call: .; v_call: TRBV7-9; j_call: TRBJ2-2; clone_size: few; cdr3_aa: CASSLATARNTGELFF; cdr3_nt: TGTGCCAGCAGCTTAGCCACAGCCCGAAACACCGGGGAGCTGTTTTTT
d_call: TRBD1; v_call: TRBV27; j_call: TRBJ1-2; clone_size: few; cdr3_aa: CASSARPGQGGPHGYTF; cdr3_nt: TGTGCCAGCAGTGCTCGGCCGGGACAGGGTGGACCCCATGGCTACACCTTC
d_call: TRBD1; v_call: TRBV29-1; j_call: TRBJ2-2; clone_size: .; cdr3_aa: CSVGQGSGGELFF; cdr3_nt: TGCAGCGTTGGACAGGGTTCCGGCGGGGAGCTGTTTTTT
d_call: .; v_call: TRBV20-1; j_call: TRBJ2-1; clone_size: few; cdr3_aa: CSSSLGGSYNEQFF; cdr3_nt: TGCAGTAGTTCCCTGGGGGGCTCCTACAATGAGCAGTTCTTC
d_call: .; v_call: TRBV27; j_call: TRBJ2-3; clone_size: few; cdr3_aa: CASAVSTDTQYF; cdr3_nt: TGTGCCAGTGCGGTGAGCACAGATACGCAGTATTTT
d_call: .; v_call: TRBV2; j_call: TRBJ2-1; clone_size: few; cdr3_aa: CASTPSPSYNEQFF; cdr3_nt: TGTGCCAGCACTCCCAGTCCCTCCTACAATGAGCAGTTCTTC
d_call: .; v_call: TRBV9; j_call: TRBJ2-2; clone_size: .; cdr3_aa: CASSEVFTGELFF; cdr3_nt: TGTGCCAGCAGCGAAGTCTTCACCGGGGAGCTGTTTTTT
d_call: .; v_call: TRBV20-1; j_call: TRBJ2-3; clone_size: few; cdr3_aa: CSARFYRVGADTQYF; cdr3_nt: TGCAGTGCTAGATTTTACAGGGTGGGGGCAGATACGCAGTATTTT
d_call: .; v_call: TRBV5-1; j_call: TRBJ1-4; clone_size: few; cdr3_aa: CASSLDVGPEEKLFF; cdr3_nt: TGCGCCAGCAGCTTGGATGTGGGGCCCGAGGAAAAACTGTTTTTT
d_call: .; v_call: TRBV20-1; j_call: TRBJ1-6; clone_size: .; cdr3_aa: CSAYRGGYDSPLHF; cdr3_nt: TGCAGTGCATATCGGGGGGGTTATGATTCACCCCTCCACTTT
d_call: TRBD2; v_call: TRBV30; j_call: TRBJ2-3; clone_size: .; cdr3_aa: CAWGLAGVDTQYF; cdr3_nt: TGTGCCTGGGGACTAGCGGGAGTTGATACGCAGTATTTT